The sequence of this T cell receptor (beta chain) was determined in a study of T cells after yellow fever vaccination. TCRdb re-called the 5' RACE reads through MiXCR, storing one row per CDR3 protein. The sample yields 550,000 or so distinct CDR3 sequences, about 19% seen once. In this sample, this clonotype turned up a few times. The V gene's germline CDR1 is MNHEY and CDR2 SVGAGI. V lost 2 bases and J 3 bases, leaving 8 bases between the germline ends. This CDR3 comprises 13 residues. The sequenced sample was PBMCs, obtained 15 days after the yellow fever booster vaccination. The chain uses TRBV6-5 and TRBJ2-7; perhaps TRBD1 as D (6 bases). This clonotype was sampled from a man aged 25 to 40 who received the YFV17D yellow fever vaccine. CDR3 protein: CASSYTTGYEQYF. The CDR3 nucleotides read TGTGCCAGCAGTTACACGACAGGCTACGAGCAGTACTTC.